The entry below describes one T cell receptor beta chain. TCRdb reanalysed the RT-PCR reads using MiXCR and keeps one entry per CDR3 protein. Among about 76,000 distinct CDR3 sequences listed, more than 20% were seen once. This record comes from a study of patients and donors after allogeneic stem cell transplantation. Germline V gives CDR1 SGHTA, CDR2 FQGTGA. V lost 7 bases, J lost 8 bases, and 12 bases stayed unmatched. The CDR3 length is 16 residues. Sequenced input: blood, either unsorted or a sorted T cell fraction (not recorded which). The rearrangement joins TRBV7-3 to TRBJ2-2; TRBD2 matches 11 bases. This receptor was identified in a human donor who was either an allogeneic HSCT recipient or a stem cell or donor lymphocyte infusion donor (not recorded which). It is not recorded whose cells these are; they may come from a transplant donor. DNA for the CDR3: TGTGCCAGCAACCTAGGGACTAGCGGCATGATAGGGGAGCTGTTTTTT. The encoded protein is CASNLGTSGMIGELFF.